Listed below are T cell receptor beta chains from one sample, sequenced in a study of metastatic and nonmetastatic thyroid tumors. TCRdb reassembled clones from the PCR reads with MiXCR. The sample holds about 56,000 clones, just under 30% seen once. The material sequenced was blood. The receptor set was obtained from a female donor with papillary thyroid cancer or a benign thyroid nodule (not recorded which). Some clones in this sample may be carry-over from other donors' samples. Both conserved end residues are trimmed from each CDR3. The order of the fields is V gene, J gene, CDR3 protein.

>TRBV28|TRBJ2-3
ASSGLAGVSDTQY
>TRBV11-2|TRBJ2-3
ASLQTGVGSDTQY
>TRBV7-8|TRBJ2-3
ASSHRPVTDTQY
>TRBV5-1|TRBJ2-2
ASSLATSSTGELF
>TRBV7-3|TRBJ2-7
ASRLADGYEQY
>TRBV9|TRBJ2-3
ASSVDFPGTGLGATQY
>TRBV30|TRBJ2-2
AWSNRVPGELF
>TRBV5-4|TRBJ2-3
ASSFFVASSTDTQY
>TRBV20-1|TRBJ2-7
SARVRSSNREPSYEQY
>TRBV25-1|TRBJ1-2
ASSGPRGPDYYGYT
>TRBV30|TRBJ1-2
AWSPGSNYGYT
>TRBV6-1|TRBJ2-5
ASSERFPQVMAETQY
>TRBV6-2/TRBV6-3|TRBJ2-2
ASSRDSTGELF
>TRBV11-3|TRBJ1-5
ASSLTGDKDQPQH
>TRBV5-6|TRBJ1-2
ASSLAVDRGGYT
>TRBV7-8|TRBJ1-5
ASSRIGTVNQPQH
>TRBV30|TRBJ2-6
AWSLDQRLRANVLT
>TRBV2|TRBJ2-5
ASRLGEETQY
>TRBV5-6|TRBJ1-2
ASSPPPLRGDGYT
>TRBV6-1|TRBJ1-2
ASRGQGTYGYT
>TRBV4-3|TRBJ1-4
ASSQVESTNEKLF
>TRBV4-3|TRBJ2-3
ASSPQESGDTQY
>TRBV6-1|TRBJ1-5
ASSPGTGSNQPQH
>TRBV28|TRBJ1-1
ASNLGGTEAF
>TRBV10-1|TRBJ2-2
ASSDRDTGELF
>TRBV10-1|TRBJ1-2
ASSVNRGSGYT
>TRBV6-4|TRBJ2-7
ASSGGVTGSTYEQY
>TRBV5-1|TRBJ1-2
ASSLDRARSYGYT
>TRBV20-1|TRBJ2-1
SARTSGRGHEQF
>TRBV28|TRBJ2-7
ASRPGGLGYEQY
>TRBV12-3/TRBV12-4|TRBJ2-1
ASSLGQGVGEQF
>TRBV6-6|TRBJ1-1
ASSYSKRQDTEAF
>TRBV5-8|TRBJ2-3
ASSPAGHSCDTQY
>TRBV6-1|TRBJ1-1
ASSRDPMNTEAF
>TRBV12-3/TRBV12-4|TRBJ2-7
ASSSLAGQYEQY
>TRBV5-1|TRBJ2-1
ASRGTSGYNEQF
>TRBV12-3/TRBV12-4|TRBJ2-1
ASRRTIGNEQF
>TRBV19|TRBJ1-1
ASSIVSQGAVNTEAF
>TRBV27|TRBJ1-1
ASSFSGALLNTEAF
>TRBV19|TRBJ2-1
ASIISVAGWNEQF
>TRBV19|TRBJ2-1
ASSIEPLLGQF
>TRBV6-1|TRBJ1-3
ASSEKGSDSGNTIY
>TRBV28|TRBJ2-5
ASTQGGGVETQY
>TRBV2|TRBJ1-5
ASSEAGWGNQPQH
>TRBV6-1|TRBJ1-5
ASSLDRASNQPQH
>TRBV30|TRBJ1-1
AWTRGVAGTEAF
>TRBV3-1|TRBJ2-7
ASSQASGNFYEQY
>TRBV5-1|TRBJ2-3
ASSPRAGDTQY
>TRBV28|TRBJ2-7
ASSLRGILYEQY
>TRBV5-6|TRBJ1-2
ASSLKGGYGYT